The present entry profiles one T cell receptor (beta chain) with its context. Its specificity is unknown. Primers: 60 Vbeta forward and 13 Jbeta reverse. The protocol was immunoSEQ multiplex PCR, while the TCRdb copy is restricted to in-frame clones and leaves out a portion. Of under 250,000 clones in the sample, 60% to 80% are singletons; the top ten hold 1.8%. CDR1 MDHEN and CDR2 SYDVKM come from the germline V gene. The CDR3 has 17 amino acids. Germline trimming cut 4 bases from V and 4 bases from J; bases unmatched to any gene: 8. The record originates from a study of cytomegalovirus exposure and HLA in healthy donors. The study, taken as a whole, reports: The dataset shows that most TCR sequences were rare, while some public TCRs occurred in many donors.

This sequence originates from a male donor in good health and CMV-seronegative. V usage is TRBV28 and J usage is TRBJ1-6, with 9 positions matching TRBD1. The specimen sequenced was PBMCs. The CDR3 sequence: CASSSGQGNIYNSPLHF. The CDR3 nucleotides read TGTGCCAGCAGTTCGGGACAGGGAAACATTTATAATTCACCCCTCCACTTT.